This TCR beta chain derives from a study of cytomegalovirus exposure and HLA in healthy donors. Study as a whole: The Caucasian-associated ancestry cluster held about 80% of over 350 genotyped donors. General study points: Evidence from a later analysis indicated that most CMV-associated TCR beta chains looked HLA-restricted.

The CDR3 runs to 16 residues. PCR amplification relied on 60 Vbeta primers (plus 13 Jbeta primers). The method was immunoSEQ multiplex PCR; TCRdb's version includes in-frame clones alone and lacks a portion of them. The sample yields about 190,000 clones, around 86% seen once. Note on this clone: Antigen unknown.

This chain links TRBV21-1 with TRBJ1-1; TRBD1 is the table's D call, not checked against the DNA. TRBV21-1 has pseudogene status. The source material was PBMCs. The sequence was obtained from a man aged 25 to 40 in good health and CMV-seronegative. The CDR3 region has the DNA TGTGCCAGCAGCAAAGATGTAGGGGCCAGGTTCCCTGAAGCTTTCTTT. It is translated as CASSKDVGARFPEAFF.